Following are 22 T cell receptor beta chains from one sample sequenced in a study of blood T cell repertoires in COVID-19 (dated by TCRdb to the early 2020s). Library preparation used the immunoSEQ multiplex PCR assay. The table was pulled from immuneACCESS by TCRdb, which kept in-frame rearrangements only. Such tables lose some clones; where checked, under half of the loss comes from unresolved V genes, and the rest has no known cause. The sample records approximately 430,000 clones, roughly 90% of which are singletons. The ten largest make up 1.4% of the sample. Sequenced input: peripheral blood. Receptors were obtained from a woman aged 25 to 39 with active or convalescent COVID-19.

The rearrangement uses TRBV5-4 and TRBJ2-7; D gene uncertain. Germline CDR1 SGHNT, CDR2 YYREEE (reference sequence). The CDR3 is 12 amino acids. With 1 base removed from V and 6 bases from J, the gap between germline ends came to 8 bases. In DNA, the CDR3 is TGTGCCAGCAGCTTGAGAGGCCTCGAGCAGTACTTC. This gives the protein CASSLRGLEQYF.

This sequence joins TRBV19 and TRBJ2-1, with D maybe TRBD2 (5 bases). Germline CDR1 LNHDA, CDR2 SQIVND (reference sequence). V lost 7 bases and J lost 3, with 16 bases in between. This CDR3 region has 15 residues. The CDR3 loop is CASTRAIRGYNEQFF. CDR3 nucleotide sequence: TGTGCCAGTACCCGGGCCATCCGGGGCTACAATGAGCAGTTCTTC.

V is TRBV18 and J is TRBJ2-1, with 11 bases lining up with TRBD2. This CDR3 comprises 18 residues. The germline V gene encodes CDR1 KGHSH and CDR2 LQKENI. The V gene end was trimmed by 3 bases and the J gene end by 5 bases; junction bases not matched to a gene: 12. CDR3 protein: CASSPLAGGPYYDNEQFF. The CDR3 nucleotides read TGTGCCAGCTCACCGTTAGCGGGAGGGCCGTATTATGACAATGAGCAGTTCTTC.

This chain joins TRBV6-5 and TRBJ1-1; TRBD1 agrees at 7 bases. The CDR3 extends over 14 amino acids. Germline values: CDR1 MNHEY, CDR2 SVGAGI. J gave up 4 bases and V 6 bases, and 8 bases lay outside the gene matches. In nucleotides, the CDR3 is TGTGCCAGCAGCACGGGACAGCGGGTCACTGAAGCTTTCTTT. The encoded protein is CASSTGQRVTEAFF.

The chain joins TRBV3-1 (or the pseudogene TRBV3-2) to TRBJ1-5, with D hard to call. In germline, CDR1 is LGHDT, CDR2 YNNKEL (reference sequence). CDR3 length: 12 amino acids. The V gene lost 4 bases and the J gene lost 5 bases, with 6 bases spanning the gap. CDR3 in amino acids: CASSLRDQPQHF. The CDR3 bases are TGTGCCAGCAGCCTGAGAGATCAGCCCCAGCATTTT.

V gene TRBV6-5 combines with J gene TRBJ2-1; 7 bases align to TRBD1. Germline V gene sequence: CDR1 MNHEY, CDR2 SVGAGI. V was pared by 8 bases and J by 1 base, with 5 bases of the junction left unmatched. The CDR3 covers 14 residues. Here the CDR3 DNA reads TGTGCCAGCGGGGAGACAGGGTCCTACAATGAGCAGTTCTTC. Its translation is CASGETGSYNEQFF.

The rearrangement joins TRBV5-1 to TRBJ2-3, with D perhaps TRBD1 (5 bases). Germline-derived CDR1 and CDR2 are SGHRS and YFSETQ. The V end was cut by 2 bases, the J end by 1 base, with 8 bases between. The CDR3 is made up of 14 amino acids. The CDR3 reads CASSFTRGTDTQYF. DNA of the CDR3: TGCGCCAGCAGCTTTACCAGGGGCACAGATACGCAGTATTTT.

The gene calls are TRBV18 and TRBJ1-5, with no clear D. Germline CDR1 KGHSH, CDR2 LQKENI. V was shortened by 4 bases and J by 9 bases, with 13 bases between the two germline ends. The CDR3 totals 13 residues. CDR3 nucleotide sequence: TGTGCCAGCTCACATCCGGCCGAGGGGCCCCAGCATTTT. Its protein product is CASSHPAEGPQHF.

The genes are TRBV7-8 and TRBJ2-1; maybe TRBD2 (6 bases). Trimming removed 4 bases from V and 8 bases from J, with 18 bases in between. This CDR3 comprises 15 residues. Germline CDR1 is SGHVS and CDR2 is FQNEAQ. The CDR3 spells CASSSPTRGIHEQFF. The DNA of the CDR3 is TGTGCCAGCAGCTCCCCGACCCGGGGGATCCATGAGCAGTTCTTC.

The V and J genes are TRBV6-5 and TRBJ2-7; 9 nucleotides align to TRBD1. With 6 bases clipped from V and 6 bases from J, the junction kept 9 bases outside the gene matches. CDR1 and CDR2 (germline): MNHEY, SVGAGI. The CDR3 has 14 amino acids. The CDR3: CASRSTGGVSEQYF. For the CDR3, the DNA is TGTGCCAGCAGATCGACAGGGGGTGTAAGCGAGCAGTACTTC.

This chain joins TRBV7-7 and TRBJ1-5; D is unclear. The CDR3 totals 13 residues. CDR1 is SSHAT and CDR2 is FNYEAQ in the germline V gene (reference sequence). The ends were cut back, 1 base at V and 4 bases at J, with 5 bases in the middle. As DNA, the CDR3 is TGTGCCAGCAGCTTAGATAGTAATCAGCCCCAGCATTTT. This encodes CASSLDSNQPQHF.

V and J are TRBV2 and TRBJ1-6; TRBD1 agrees at 9 bases. The ends lost 5 bases at V and 6 bases at J; junction bases unmatched: 5. The germline CDR1 and CDR2 sequences are SNHLY and FYNNEI. CDR3 length equals 15 residues. This CDR3 is CASSYGTGSNSPLHF. The CDR3 coding sequence is TGTGCCAGCAGTTACGGGACAGGGAGTAATTCACCCCTCCACTTT.

This rearrangement joins TRBV2 to TRBJ2-3; 9 positions agree with TRBD2. The CDR3 spans 14 residues. The ends lost 5 bases at V and 6 bases at J; junction bases unmatched: 6. Germline V gene lookup returns CDR1 SNHLY and CDR2 FYNNEI. The CDR3 sequence is CASSLGLAGDTQYF. The CDR3 DNA sequence: TGTGCCAGCAGTCTGGGACTAGCAGGGGATACGCAGTATTTT.

This chain connects TRBV27 to TRBJ1-5; the D gene is possibly TRBD1 (6 bases). CDR1 is MNHEY and CDR2 is SMNVEV in the germline V gene (reference sequence). Trimming took 5 bases from V and 6 from J, leaving 11 bases between them. The length of the CDR3 is 13 residues. This chain's CDR3 is CASSPRGTQPQHF. The CDR3 nucleotides are TGTGCCAGCAGTCCCAGGGGAACTCAGCCCCAGCATTTT.

This chain joins TRBV18 and TRBJ2-1; 9 nucleotides line up with TRBD2. Germline CDR1 reads KGHSH; CDR2 reads LQKENI. Trimming took 4 bases from V and 4 from J; bases not matched to a gene: 5. The CDR3 extends over 15 amino acids. The CDR3 DNA reads as TGTGCCAGCTCACTCCTTAGCGGGGGTTACAATGAGCAGTTCTTC. Its translation: CASSLLSGGYNEQFF.

This chain joins TRBV7-8 and TRBJ2-3; 7 bases align to TRBD2. V shed 3 bases, J shed 1 base, and the junction held 10 bases outside the gene matches. Germline lookup yields CDR1 SGHVS and CDR2 FQNEAQ. This CDR3 spans 17 amino acids. The CDR3 spells CASSFTFAGVGTDTQYF. In DNA form, the CDR3 reads TGTGCCAGCAGCTTTACCTTCGCGGGAGTCGGCACAGATACGCAGTATTTT.

The chain is built from TRBV3-1 (or the pseudogene TRBV3-2) and TRBJ2-5, with D possibly TRBD2 on 6 matching bases. CDR3 length: 16 residues. In germline, CDR1 is LGHDT, CDR2 YNNKEL (reference sequence). Trimming removed 3 bases from V and 1 base from J, with 15 bases in between. Here the CDR3 DNA reads TGTGCCAGCAGCCAGGCCCTCCCGGGACTCCAAGAGACCCAGTACTTC. It specifies CASSQALPGLQETQYF.

The V gene is TRBV2, the J gene TRBJ2-3; D is ambiguous. V shed 0 bases and J shed 10 bases, with 14 bases lying between them. From germline, CDR1 is SNHLY and CDR2 FYNNEI. This CDR3 has 14 residues. The CDR3, as DNA: TGTGCCAGCAGTGAAGCGCTCCCTATCTTGTCGCAGTATTTT. This gives the protein CASSEALPILSQYF.

The rearrangement links TRBV5-1 to TRBJ2-1; D is possibly TRBD1 (7 bases). Germline CDR1 and CDR2: SGHRS and YFSETQ. Trimming left V 4 bases short and J 5 bases short, with 16 bases between. The CDR3 consists of 15 residues. CDR3 protein: CASSRRGQLNNEQFF. CDR3 sequence (DNA): TGCGCCAGCAGCCGGCGGGGACAGCTCAACAATGAGCAGTTCTTC.

This clone was observed once. V gene TRBV6-6 combines with J gene TRBJ2-2; 14 bases match TRBD2. Trimming cost V 6 bases and J 5 bases; bases outside gene matches: 2. CDR1 is MNHNY, CDR2 SVGAGI, per germline (reference sequence). The CDR3 length is 15 residues. CDR3 sequence reads: CASRWTSGRTGELFF. The DNA of the CDR3 is TGTGCCAGCAGATGGACTAGCGGGAGGACCGGGGAGCTGTTTTTT.

The chain carries TRBV19 and TRBJ2-5, with a possible D match to TRBD2 (6 bases). V lost 6 bases and J 8 bases, leaving 28 bases between the germline ends. From germline, CDR1 is LNHDA and CDR2 SQIVND (reference sequence). This CDR3 contains 17 residues. CDR3 nucleotide sequence: TGTGCCAGTAGCTCGCTAGCGCTCCCGACTTCGGAGGAAACCCAGTACTTC. Protein product: CASSSLALPTSEETQYF.

This CDR3 is CASSPIAAIPSGANVLTF. CDR3 DNA: TGTGCCAGCTCACCTATAGCGGCAATTCCCTCTGGGGCCAACGTCCTGACTTTC. The V and J genes are TRBV18 and TRBJ2-6, with a weak D call TRBD2 (6 bases). Looked up from germline, CDR1 is KGHSH and CDR2 is LQKENI. CDR3 length equals 18 residues. With 3 bases removed from V and 0 bases from J, the gap between germline ends came to 15 bases.